The clone carrying this T cell receptor beta chain was counted a few times. UMIs were added to TCR cDNA along with a universal primer site when it was made by 5'RACE template switching. TCRdb itself ran the 5' RACE reads through MiXCR, one entry per CDR3 protein. The repertoire consists of about 26,000 distinct CDR3 sequences, with 4% to 5% occurring once and the leading ten covering less than 50%. Germline values: CDR1 DFQATT, CDR2 SNEGSKA (reference sequence). Deletions cut 3 bases from V and 0 bases from J, with 5 bases between. The CDR3 contains 12 residues. This sample is drawn from a study of T cells after yellow fever vaccination. Study-wide findings and caveats: Overlap between CD4 and CD8 compartments was detected for a small share of clonotypes.

Source: PBMCs, either bulk or a sorted T-cell subset (CD4+, CD8+, memory, or dextramer-sorted; not recorded which), taken on the day of the yellow fever booster vaccination. The rearrangement links TRBV20-1 to TRBJ1-2, with D unclear. This TCR was sampled from a man between 18 and 35 years old who received the YFV17D yellow fever vaccine. In nucleotides, the CDR3 is TGCAGTGCTAGCCGAGCTAACTATGGCTACACCTTC. Its translation: CSASRANYGYTF.